These 4 T cell receptor beta chains were sequenced from one sample in a study of T cells after yellow fever vaccination. A single record per CDR3 protein comes from TCRdb applying MiXCR to the 5' RACE reads. The sample holds 550,000 to 750,000 distinct CDR3 sequences, about 13% seen once. This specimen was PBMCs, taken on the day of the yellow fever booster vaccination. Receptor source: a man aged 25 to 40 who received the YFV17D yellow fever vaccine.

This clonotype was counted only a few times. V is TRBV10-3 and J is TRBJ2-6, with D unclear. V lost 2 bases, J lost 3 bases, and 8 bases lay in between. The CDR3 covers 15 residues. Germline V gene lookup returns CDR1 ENHRY and CDR2 SYGVKD. The CDR3 nucleotides read TGTGCCATCAGTGAGCTGGGTAGTGGGGCCAACGTCCTGACTTTC. This sequence encodes CAISELGSGANVLTF.

The chain couples TRBV4-3 to TRBJ2-1; 12 bases are shared with TRBD2. Trimming took 4 bases from V and 10 from J; bases not matched to a gene: 8. In germline, CDR1 is LGHNA, CDR2 YSLEER. The length of the CDR3 is 15 residues. The CDR3 loop is CASSPGLAGKREQFF. The CDR3 DNA reads TGCGCCAGCAGCCCCGGACTAGCGGGAAAAAGGGAGCAGTTCTTC.

This clonotype was counted between two and nine times. For the CDR3, the DNA is TGTGCCAGCAGCCCCCGAGACCCAGATACGCAGTATTTT. As protein: CASSPRDPDTQYF. The chain uses TRBV7-2 and TRBJ2-3; D unclear. Deletions cut 5 bases from V and 4 bases from J, with 10 bases between. There are 13 residues in the CDR3. The V gene's germline CDR1 is SGHTA and CDR2 FQGNSA.

The chain has TRBV29-1 and TRBJ2-1; D ambiguous. This CDR3 region has 13 residues. With 2 bases removed from V and 9 bases from J, the gap between germline ends came to 14 bases. Germline loops: CDR1 SQVTM, CDR2 ANQGSEA. This CDR3 is CSVEKRTVGEQFF. The CDR3 nucleotides read TGCAGCGTTGAAAAACGGACGGTGGGTGAGCAGTTCTTC.